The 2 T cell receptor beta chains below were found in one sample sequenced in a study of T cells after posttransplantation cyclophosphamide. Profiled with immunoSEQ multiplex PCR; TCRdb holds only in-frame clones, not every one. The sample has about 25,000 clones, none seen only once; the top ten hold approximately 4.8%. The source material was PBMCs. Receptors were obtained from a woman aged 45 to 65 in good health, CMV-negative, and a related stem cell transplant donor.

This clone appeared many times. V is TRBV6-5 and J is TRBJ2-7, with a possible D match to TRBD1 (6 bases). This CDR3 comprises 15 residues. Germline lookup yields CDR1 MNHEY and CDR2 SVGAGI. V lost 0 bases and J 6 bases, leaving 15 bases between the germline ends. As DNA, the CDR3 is TGTGCCAGCAGTTACTCATACAGGGTATCGGGCGAGCAGTACTTC. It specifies CASSYSYRVSGEQYF.

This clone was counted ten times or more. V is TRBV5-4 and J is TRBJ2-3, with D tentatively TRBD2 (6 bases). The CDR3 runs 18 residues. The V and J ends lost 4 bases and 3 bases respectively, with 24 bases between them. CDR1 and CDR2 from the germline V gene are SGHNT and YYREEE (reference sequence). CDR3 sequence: CASSTVSWDFVQTDTQYF. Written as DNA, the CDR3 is TGTGCCAGCAGCACCGTGTCGTGGGACTTCGTTCAAACAGATACGCAGTATTTT. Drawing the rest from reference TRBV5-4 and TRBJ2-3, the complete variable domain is ETGVTQSPTHLIKTRGQQVTLRCSSQSGHNTVSWYQQALGQGPQFIFQYYREEENGRGNFPPRFSGLQFPNYSSELNVNALELDDSALYLCASSTVSWDFVQTDTQYFGPGTRLTVL.